This T cell receptor beta chain was documented in a study of response to subunit inactivated influenza vaccine. The CDR3 contains 11 residues. The germline V gene encodes CDR1 SGHTA and CDR2 FQGNSA. The V and J ends lost 5 bases and 5 bases respectively, with 7 bases between them. MiXCR, run by TCRdb on the RT-PCR reads, gives a single entry per CDR3 protein. The sample yields 650,000 to 800,000 distinct CDR3 sequences, about 18% seen once. General study points: That few new T cells are recruited by each seasonal influenza vaccination was the authors' suggestion.

About this clonotype: Its antigen is as yet unknown.

This sequence originates from a man aged 45-65 years who received an inactivated influenza vaccine. The chain is built from TRBV7-2 and TRBJ2-7; D unresolved. Sequences were derived from PBMCs from blood, sampled more than 4 days after vaccination. CDR3 residues: CASSPSNEQYF. In DNA, the CDR3 is TGTGCCAGCAGCCCCTCGAACGAGCAGTACTTC.